This T cell receptor beta chain was identified in a study of blood T cell repertoires in COVID-19. The CDR3 is 21 amino acids. With V trimmed by 0 bases and J by 4 bases, 21 bases remained unmatched. Germline assignment: CDR1 MNHEY and CDR2 SVGEGT. Some clones are missing from TCRdb's copy, which holds only in-frame ones; the method was immunoSEQ multiplex PCR. The sample records about 240,000 clones, around four fifths being singletons. The sequence came from a woman aged 60-75 years with active or convalescent COVID-19. The source material was peripheral blood. The chain has TRBV6-2 or TRBV6-3 and TRBJ1-5; 7 bases align to TRBD1. CDR3 sequence reads: CASSYSSTGPAPGWNNQPQHF. Written as DNA, the CDR3 is TGTGCCAGCAGTTACTCCTCGACAGGGCCCGCGCCGGGGTGGAATAATCAGCCCCAGCATTTT.